This TCR beta chain was found in a study of blood T cell repertoires in COVID-19. Study details: Sites across the United States, Italy and Spain contributed samples from acute and convalescent COVID-19.

Per the original methods: Reference gene primer amplification yielded estimated nucleated cell counts. Some clones are missing from TCRdb's copy, which holds only in-frame ones; the method was immunoSEQ multiplex PCR. V and J calls plus clone size are reproduced from that table; the DNA served to infer D and trimming. The sample has about 29,000 clones; about 89% are singletons. The CDR3 consists of 13 residues. Between the trimmed V and J ends, which lost 2 bases and 1 base, there was a span of 5 bases. In germline, CDR1 is SNHLY, CDR2 FYNNEI. This rearrangement joins TRBV2 to TRBJ1-1; D call uncertain. Sequencing was done on a sample of peripheral blood. The sequence derives from a human donor in a cohort sampled during active COVID-19. In DNA, the CDR3 is TGTGCCAGCAGTGAACAGGAGAACACTGAAGCTTTCTTT. It codes for CASSEQENTEAFF.